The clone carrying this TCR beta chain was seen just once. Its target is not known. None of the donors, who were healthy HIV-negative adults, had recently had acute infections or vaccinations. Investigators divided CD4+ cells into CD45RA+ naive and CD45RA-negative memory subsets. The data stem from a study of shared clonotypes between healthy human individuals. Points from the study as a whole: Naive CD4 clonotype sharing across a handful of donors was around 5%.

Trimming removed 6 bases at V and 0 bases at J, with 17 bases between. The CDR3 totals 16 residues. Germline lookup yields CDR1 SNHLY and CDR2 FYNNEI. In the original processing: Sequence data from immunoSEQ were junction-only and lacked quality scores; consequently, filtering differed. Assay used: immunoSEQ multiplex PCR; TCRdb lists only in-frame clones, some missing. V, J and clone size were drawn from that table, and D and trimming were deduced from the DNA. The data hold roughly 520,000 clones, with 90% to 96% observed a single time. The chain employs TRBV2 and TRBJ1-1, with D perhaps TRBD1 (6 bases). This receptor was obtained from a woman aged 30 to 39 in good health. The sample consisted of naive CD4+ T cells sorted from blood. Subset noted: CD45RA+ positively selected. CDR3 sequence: CASRTGPGVMNTEAFF. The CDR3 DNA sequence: TGTGCCAGCAGGACAGGACCCGGCGTGATGAACACTGAAGCTTTCTTT.